What follows are 23 T cell receptor beta chains derived from one specimen sequenced in a study of blood T cell repertoires in COVID-19. Using immunoSEQ multiplex PCR, the repertoire was profiled, and TCRdb retains in-frame clones only, with some absent. The top ten clones hold approximately 4.3% of a sample with under 150,000 clones, about 85% of them seen once. The specimen was peripheral blood. The source of these receptors is a human donor in a cohort sampled during active COVID-19.

The chain joins TRBV5-4 to TRBJ1-6, with 7 bases that match TRBD1. In germline, CDR1 is SGHNT, CDR2 YYREEE (reference sequence). With V trimmed by 3 bases and J by 10 bases, 4 bases remained unmatched. This CDR3 is 13 amino acids long. The CDR3 loop is CASSSDRDSPLHF. Written as DNA, the CDR3 is TGTGCCAGCAGCTCTGACAGGGACTCACCCCTCCACTTT.

The rearrangement uses TRBV6-5 and TRBJ2-2; D may be TRBD2 (6 bases). Looked up from germline, CDR1 is MNHEY and CDR2 is SVGAGI. This CDR3 has 15 residues. The V and J ends lost 6 bases and 5 bases respectively, with 16 bases between them. This chain's CDR3 is CASRRSPGGTGELFF. CDR3 sequence (DNA): TGTGCCAGCAGACGCAGCCCTGGAGGGACCGGGGAGCTGTTTTTT.

The chain joins TRBV4-3 to TRBJ1-6; D ambiguous. The CDR3 runs 15 residues. Germline CDR1 is LGHNA and CDR2 is YSLEER. The V end lost 1 base, the J end lost 0 bases, and 4 bases lay between the germline ends. CDR3 DNA sequence: TGCGCCAGCAGCCAAGGGAGCTCCTATAATTCACCCCTCCACTTT. As protein: CASSQGSSYNSPLHF.

The chain links TRBV14 to TRBJ2-5; TRBD2 agrees at 10 bases. The CDR3 has 16 amino acids. V shed 0 bases, J shed 5 bases, and the junction held 6 bases outside the gene matches. CDR1 and CDR2 (germline): SGHDN, FVKESK. For the CDR3, the DNA is TGTGCCAGCAGCCAAGATAAGCGGGGGGGCCGGGAGACCCAGTACTTC. This encodes CASSQDKRGGRETQYF. The full variable domain, rest sourced from reference TRBV14 and TRBJ2-5, is EAGVTQFPSHSVIEKGQTVTLRCDPISGHDNLYWYRRVMGKEIKFLLHFVKESKQDESGMPNNRFLAERTGGTYSTLKVQPAELEDSGVYFCASSQDKRGGRETQYFGPGTRLLVL.

DNA for the CDR3: TGTGCCAGCAGCTTGGTATCAGGGAACTATGGCTACACCTTC. Its protein product is CASSLVSGNYGYTF. This chain joins TRBV5-6 and TRBJ1-2; weak D call: TRBD1 (5 bases). Germline V CDR1 and CDR2: SGHDT, YYEEEE. The CDR3 has 14 amino acids. V dropped 0 bases and J dropped 2 bases, with 8 bases sitting between them.

The rearrangement uses TRBV19 and TRBJ2-5; 10 nucleotides line up with TRBD2. Germline V gene lookup returns CDR1 LNHDA and CDR2 SQIVND (reference sequence). This CDR3 spans 14 amino acids. With V trimmed by 10 bases and J by 1 base, 6 bases remained unmatched. CDR3 sequence (DNA): TGTGCCACTCGACTAGCGGGCGGCCAAGAGACCCAGTACTTC. This encodes CATRLAGGQETQYF.

This clone was detected only once. The chain combines TRBV5-1 with TRBJ1-6, with 9 positions matching TRBD1. Germline trimming cut 5 bases from V and 7 bases from J; bases unmatched to any gene: 10. This CDR3 region has 16 residues. Germline CDR1 reads SGHRS; CDR2 reads YFSETQ. CDR3 DNA: TGCGCCAGCAGAAACCCGGGACAGGGATTGAATTCACCCCTCCACTTT. This encodes CASRNPGQGLNSPLHF.

This clone was detected once. This sequence joins TRBV5-8 and TRBJ1-2, with D perhaps TRBD1 (5 bases). Germline CDR1 is SGHTS and CDR2 is YDEGEE. CDR3 length equals 13 residues. Trimming removed 7 bases at V and 4 bases at J, with 14 bases between. The CDR3 DNA follows: TGTGCCAGCCCCATGGGGCAGTTCTATGGCTACACCTTC. It is translated as CASPMGQFYGYTF.

The chain couples TRBV6-5 to TRBJ1-3; possibly TRBD1 for D (6 bases). CDR1 is MNHEY and CDR2 is SVGAGI in the germline V gene. The CDR3 has 15 residues. The V end lost 6 bases, the J end lost 0 bases, and 12 bases lay between the germline ends. The CDR3 loop is CASRLGAASGNTIYF. CDR3 in DNA: TGTGCCAGCAGACTGGGGGCAGCCTCTGGAAACACCATATATTTT.

This clone came up once. This chain connects TRBV9 to TRBJ2-3; D remains unclear. The CDR3 has 13 residues. Germline V gene lookup returns CDR1 SGDLS and CDR2 YYNGEE. Trimming stripped 0 bases from V and 4 bases from J, with 6 bases between. The CDR3 nucleotides read TGTGCCAGCAGCGTAGGAGGCGCAGATACGCAGTATTTT. Encoded protein: CASSVGGADTQYF.

The chain links TRBV6-5 to TRBJ1-4, with 12 bases fitting TRBD1. The CDR3 covers 14 residues. The germline V gene encodes CDR1 MNHEY and CDR2 SVGAGI. With 6 bases clipped from V and 6 bases from J, the junction kept 2 bases outside the gene matches. CDR3 sequence: CASRGTGGYEKLFF. The CDR3 region has the DNA TGTGCCAGCAGGGGGACAGGGGGCTATGAAAAACTGTTTTTT.

The V call is TRBV15, the J call TRBJ2-7, with a weak D call TRBD1 (5 bases). The V end was cut by 0 bases, the J end by 2 bases, with 8 bases between. The CDR3 is 14 residues long. The germline V gene encodes CDR1 LNHNV and CDR2 YYDKDF (reference sequence). CDR3 protein: CATSRDRQPYEQYF. CDR3 DNA: TGTGCCACCAGCAGAGATCGACAGCCCTACGAGCAGTACTTC.

A few counts support this clone. The chain links TRBV6-4 to TRBJ2-3; 9 nucleotides align to TRBD2. V was pared by 0 bases and J by 6 bases, with 16 bases of the junction left unmatched. CDR1 and CDR2 (germline): MRHNA, SNTAGT. CDR3 length: 19 amino acids. In DNA form, the CDR3 reads TGTGCCAGCAGTGACTCTTCGGGGGTCAACGCGGGAGGGTCTGATACGCAGTATTTT. Encoded protein: CASSDSSGVNAGGSDTQYF.

This clone was seen only a few times. The chain has TRBV11-2 and TRBJ1-3; 7 bases are shared with TRBD1. The V and J ends lost 4 bases and 5 bases, in that order; junction bases with no gene match: 11. The germline gives CDR1 SGHAT, CDR2 FQNNGV. The length of the CDR3 is 16 residues. The chain's CDR3 is CASSSPGTDLRNTIYF. CDR3 nucleotides: TGTGCCAGCAGCTCCCCCGGGACAGATCTTCGAAACACCATATATTTT.

Here the CDR3 reads CASSSRDFNEQFF. The CDR3 DNA reads as TGCGCCAGCAGCTCAAGGGACTTCAATGAGCAGTTCTTC. The V call is TRBV5-1, the J call TRBJ2-1; TRBD2 is a possible D gene (6 bases). The CDR3 is 13 amino acids. Germline-derived CDR1 and CDR2 are SGHRS and YFSETQ. The V gene lost 3 bases and the J gene lost 6 bases, with 10 bases spanning the gap.

The chain joins TRBV6-6 to TRBJ2-4; 11 nucleotides match TRBD2. The germline V gene has CDR1 MNHNY and CDR2 SVGAGI (reference sequence). The CDR3 extends over 19 amino acids. Germline trimming cut 5 bases from V and 1 base from J; bases unmatched to any gene: 13. The DNA for the CDR3 is TGTGCCAGCAGTCCCCGGGGTAGCGGGGGGGCCGGGGCCAAAAACATTCAGTACTTC. As protein: CASSPRGSGGAGAKNIQYF.

This clone was observed a handful of times. The chain employs TRBV27 and TRBJ2-2; D remains ambiguous. CDR3 length: 12 residues. Deletions cut 5 bases from V and 4 bases from J, with 5 bases between. Germline V gene sequence: CDR1 MNHEY, CDR2 SMNVEV (reference sequence). CDR3 residues: CASSPLTGELFF. In DNA form, the CDR3 reads TGTGCCAGCAGTCCCCTCACCGGGGAGCTGTTTTTT.

V usage is TRBV5-4 and J usage is TRBJ2-3; TRBD1 agrees at 8 bases. Per the germline V gene, CDR1 is SGHNT and CDR2 is YYREEE (reference sequence). CDR3 size: 16 residues. Trimming removed 4 bases from V and 2 bases from J; junction bases left unmatched: 9. In DNA form, the CDR3 reads TGTGCCAGCAGCCCTGGGGCAGGGGGCGACACAGATACGCAGTATTTT. It specifies CASSPGAGGDTDTQYF.

This clone was counted only a few times. The chain carries TRBV18 and TRBJ2-3; 11 bases are shared with TRBD1. The CDR3 is made up of 16 amino acids. Germline V lookup: CDR1 KGHSH, CDR2 LQKENI. The trim removed 6 bases at V and 2 bases at J, leaving 7 bases unmatched. This CDR3 reads CASSRRTGGLTDTQYF. CDR3 sequence (DNA): TGTGCCAGCTCCCGGAGGACAGGGGGCCTCACAGATACGCAGTATTTT.

The V and J genes are TRBV5-6 and TRBJ2-7; 13 nucleotides line up with TRBD2. V was clipped by 2 bases and J by 2 bases; unmatched bases: 1. Germline CDR1 SGHDT, CDR2 YYEEEE. The CDR3 runs to 15 residues. In nucleotides, the CDR3 is TGTGCCAGCAGCTTCGGGACTAGCGGGGCCTACGAGCAGTACGTC. The encoded protein is CASSFGTSGAYEQYV.

V usage is TRBV23-1 and J usage is TRBJ1-1; no clear D gene. TRBV23-1 counts as an open reading frame of uncertain function. V lost 2 bases and J 0 bases, leaving 7 bases between the germline ends. The CDR3 extends over 14 amino acids. CDR3 protein: CASSQEFLNTEAFF. In DNA, the CDR3 is TGCGCCAGCAGTCAAGAGTTCCTGAACACTGAAGCTTTCTTT.

This chain connects TRBV6-2 or TRBV6-3 to TRBJ1-1; 7 bases are shared with TRBD1. Germline assignment: CDR1 MNHEY and CDR2 SVGEGT. The CDR3 has 16 residues. J was trimmed by 2 bases and V by 4 bases; bases with no gene match: 10. CDR3 in DNA: TGTGCCAGCAGTTCCCCCAAGACAGGGCCCAACACTGAAGCTTTCTTT. Its translation is CASSSPKTGPNTEAFF.

The J gene is TRBJ1-2, the V gene TRBV6-5; D is unresolved. There are 14 residues in the CDR3. Per germline, CDR1 MNHEY and CDR2 SVGAGI. The V end was cut by 4 bases, the J end by 7 bases, with 16 bases between. The CDR3 DNA sequence: TGTGCCAGCAGTTCGGAAACCGTCACAGCTGGCTACACCTTC. It codes for CASSSETVTAGYTF.